This TCR beta chain was recovered during a study of blood T cell repertoires in COVID-19 (TCRdb year 2020). Regarding the complete study: Collaborator samples came from the United States, Italy and Spain and covered acute and convalescent phases of COVID-19. The material from the prospective study consisted of cDNA or gDNA derived from T cells, B-cell-depleted T cells, or PBMCs. Deeply sampled blood TCRbeta repertoires from subjects exposed to, actively infected with, or recovered from COVID-19 were included in the dataset. The repertoires were released in a freely available public database meant as a resource for research on the immune response to SARS-CoV-2. Samples came from the ongoing ImmuneRACE study (first 160 participants) plus 1,254 subjects from 6 global collaborators. The sample metadata nearly always contained a de-identified subject ID, COVID-19 status, age in years and sex. HLA class I and class II types, where available, came from metadata supplied by the sample provider rather than from assay-based typing.

Summary of the overall study and its limitations: How much clinical and demographic metadata was included differed by source and by participant, and the metadata was provided uncurated.

The immunoSEQ Assay, a bias-controlled multiplex PCR, was used to amplify TCRbeta CDR3 regions from genomic DNA. Per the source publication's procedure: The number of nucleated cells in each sample was estimated from the amplification of reference gene primers within the assay. Sequence reads were collapsed and filtered to measure the absolute abundance of every unique TCRbeta CDR3 rearrangement. For each sample, productive Simpson clonality was calculated by taking the square root of Simpson's diversity index across productive rearrangements. The immuneACCESS repertoire file appears here via TCRdb, limited to in-frame rearrangements. These files lack a portion of the clones; in checked studies, under half of the deficit traces to unresolved V genes, and the cause of the others is not known. From that table come the V and J calls and clone size; the DNA was used to work out D and trimming. The sample has over 200,000 clones on record, about 90% of them singletons. Roughly 3.7% of the sample comes from the top ten.

On this clone: The antigen it binds to is not known. Base qualities are not provided; no much larger clone lies one nucleotide away.

V is pared back by 0 bases and J by 1 base, with 12 bases lying between the germline termini. The germline V gene supplies CDR1 LGHNT and CDR2 FRNRAP. Including cysteine and phenylalanine, the CDR3 has 16 amino acids. The entry retains the CDR3 DNA only, 48 bases that are in frame from base 1. In the prospective study, participants were about 18 to 95 years old, resided in approximately 22 geographic areas of the United States, and were enrolled through a virtual design. In the prospective study, participants were assigned to cohorts based on the clinical history participants reported in a screening survey and a study questionnaire. A participant counted as exposed if, within 2 weeks of entering the study, that participant had been in contact with someone who had a PCR-confirmed or clinician-diagnosed COVID-19 case. In the prospective study, whole blood, serum and a nasopharyngeal or oropharyngeal swab were collected from each participant by mobile phlebotomists. Prospective study participants could optionally give additional blood draws and questionnaires over an approximately 2-month period. Blood samples from the prospective study were shipped frozen or at room temperature prior to DNA extraction.

The sample taken for sequencing was PBMCs or T cells enriched from blood (not recorded which). This sequence uses TRBV12-5 and TRBJ1-1, and the D gene may be TRBD1, 6 bases matching. This TCR came from a woman in her twenties or thirties who had been exposed to COVID-19. The sequence in DNA is TGTGCTAGTGGTTTGGTATTTGGGACAAGGAACACTGAAGCTTTCTTT. Translated, this gives CASGLVFGTRNTEAFF.